In this sample, the clone carrying this T cell receptor beta chain turned up a few times. Its antigen remains unknown. After constant-region reverse-primer amplification, full-length variable regions underwent semi-nested PCR with Nested Universal Primer A. TCRdb re-called the 5' RACE reads with MiXCR, one entry per CDR3 protein. This sample yields 50,000 to 70,000 distinct CDR3 sequences, of which around 20% are seen a single time; roughly 2.9% belongs to the top ten. Study observations and caveats: Greatest tumor Treg TCR overlap was with tumor naive CD4+ cells. Whole repertoires were not studied in the larger cohort, only one V-J beta rearrangement. Tumor memory CD4+ T cell TCR gene usage clustered with blood and lymph node memory CD4+ cells and lymph node naive CD4+ cells.

Tregs were sorted as CD4+CD25+CD127-/low cells. The germline CDR1 and CDR2 sequences are SGHRS and YFSETQ. Unmatched junction bases numbered 9, after V lost 2 bases and J lost 7 bases. This CDR3 has 15 residues. This sequence originates from a female donor with breast cancer. Input material: tumor-infiltrating Tregs sorted from the breast tumor. The V and J genes are TRBV5-1 and TRBJ1-2; 9 bases line up with TRBD1. In DNA, the CDR3 is TGCGCCAGCAGCTTCAGACAGGGGGGATCGGTTGGCTACACCTTC. Translation gives CASSFRQGGSVGYTF. Variable domain in full (rest from reference TRBV5-1 and TRBJ1-2): KAGVTQTPRYLIKTRGQQVTLSCSPISGHRSVSWYQQTPGQGLQFLFEYFSETQRNKGNFPGRFSGRQFSNSRSEMNVSTLELGDSALYLCASSFRQGGSVGYTFGSGTRLTVV.